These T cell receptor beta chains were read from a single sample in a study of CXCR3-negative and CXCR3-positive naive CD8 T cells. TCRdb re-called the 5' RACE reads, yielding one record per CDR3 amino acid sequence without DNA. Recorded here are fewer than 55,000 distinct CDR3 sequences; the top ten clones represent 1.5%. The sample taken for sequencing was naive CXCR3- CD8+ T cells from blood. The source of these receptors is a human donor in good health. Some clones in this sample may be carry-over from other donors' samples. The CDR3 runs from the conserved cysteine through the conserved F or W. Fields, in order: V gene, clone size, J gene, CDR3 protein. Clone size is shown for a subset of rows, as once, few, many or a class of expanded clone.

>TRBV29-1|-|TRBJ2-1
CSVVGLAGDVEQFF
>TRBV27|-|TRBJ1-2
CASSTFPGPSTDGYTF
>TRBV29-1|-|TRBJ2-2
CSVELGRAANTGELFF
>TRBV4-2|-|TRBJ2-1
CASSPRDSGTHNEQFF
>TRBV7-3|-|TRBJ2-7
CASSLSPLAGTYEQYF
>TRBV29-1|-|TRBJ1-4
CSVGEPNEKLFF
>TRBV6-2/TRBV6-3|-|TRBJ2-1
CASNRQGSYNEQFF
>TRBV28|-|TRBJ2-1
CASRLLRGGDNEQFF
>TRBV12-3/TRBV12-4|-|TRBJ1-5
CASSFSQGQNQPQHF
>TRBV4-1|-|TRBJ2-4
CASSQGAKNIQYF
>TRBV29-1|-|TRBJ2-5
CSAPGDRGWETQYF
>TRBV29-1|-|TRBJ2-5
CSGARGTSKETQYF
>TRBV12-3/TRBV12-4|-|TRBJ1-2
CASSPDRDYGYTF
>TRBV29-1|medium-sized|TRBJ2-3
CSVALDLTQYF
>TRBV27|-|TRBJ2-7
CASSLSGFSNEQYF
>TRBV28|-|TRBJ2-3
CASSYPRESPDTQYF
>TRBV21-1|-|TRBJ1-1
CASSPWTAKNTEAFF
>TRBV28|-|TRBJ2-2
CASSRRTGELFF
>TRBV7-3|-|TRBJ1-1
CASSLSDRNTEAFF
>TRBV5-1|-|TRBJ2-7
CASSLSPGAYEQYF
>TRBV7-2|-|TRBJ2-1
CASSPRGLLERGWDEQFF
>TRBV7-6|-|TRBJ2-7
CASSLEPQAYEQYF
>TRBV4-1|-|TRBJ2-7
CASSQEPGSSYEQYF
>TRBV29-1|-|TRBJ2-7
CSVGGRNSYEQYF
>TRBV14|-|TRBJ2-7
CASSHRAGGSYEQYF
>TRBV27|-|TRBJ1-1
CASSLRGITEAFF
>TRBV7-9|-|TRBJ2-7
CASSFPGQGPYEQYF
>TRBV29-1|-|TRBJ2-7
CSVEFTGQGFYEQYF